The 2 T cell receptor beta chains presented below share a single source sample, sequenced in a study of CD8 T cells in Susac syndrome. An amount of RNA that ranged from 0.5 to 1 ug was reverse transcribed with random hexamers. TCRdb reanalysed the immunoSEQ multiplex PCR reads using MiXCR and keeps one entry per CDR3 protein. The sample records roughly 110,000 distinct CDR3 sequences, roughly 94% being singletons. Material: CD8+ T cells from PBMCs. Source of these receptors: a human donor with Susac syndrome.

The V call is TRBV6-5, the J call TRBJ2-6; no clear D gene. Per germline, CDR1 MNHEY and CDR2 SVGAGI. Trimming cost V 5 bases and J 2 bases, with 4 bases left between them. CDR3 size: 13 residues. The CDR3 loop reads CASSIPGANVLTF. The DNA of the CDR3 is TGTGCCAGCAGTATTCCTGGGGCCAACGTCCTGACTTTC.

The DNA for the CDR3 is TGCAGTGCTAGAGAAATCTATCAGCCCCAGCATTTT. Protein sequence: CSAREIYQPQHF. The chain couples TRBV20-1 to TRBJ1-5, with D unresolved. V was pared by 0 bases and J by 5 bases, with 5 bases between. This CDR3 is built from 12 residues. In germline, CDR1 is DFQATT, CDR2 SNEGSKA (reference sequence).